Listed below are T cell receptor beta chains from one sample, sequenced in a study of blood T cell repertoires in COVID-19. Using immunoSEQ multiplex PCR, the repertoire was profiled, and TCRdb retains in-frame clones only, with some absent. The sample shows fewer than 250,000 clones, about 88% of them seen only once. The sequencing input was peripheral blood. All receptors come from a man aged 25 to 45 with acute or convalescent COVID-19. Both conserved end residues are part of each CDR3. A D gene is named only where the DNA matches it firmly. Some rows have no size entry. The others give once, few or many, or a class for an expanded clone.

v_call,d_call,j_call,cdr3_length,clone_size,cdr3_nt,cdr3_aa
TRBV6-5,TRBD1,TRBJ1-2,13,-,TGTGCCAGCGGACAGGGCCTATACTATGGCTACACCTTC,CASGQGLYYGYTF
TRBV19,-,TRBJ1-6,13,-,TGTGCCAGTACTAGTGGCCCCGGATCACCCCTCCACTTT,CASTSGPGSPLHF
TRBV28,-,TRBJ1-1,16,-,TGTGCCAGCAGTTCACCCGGGTCCCTAGAGCACACTGAAGCTTTCTTT,CASSSPGSLEHTEAFF
TRBV4-1,TRBD1,TRBJ1-1,16,-,TGCGCCAGCAGCCAACCGGGACAGGGGAAGGCCACTGAAGCTTTCTTT,CASSQPGQGKATEAFF
TRBV27,TRBD2,TRBJ2-1,22,-,TGTGCCAGCAGTTTAGATAGGTTGAGGGGGAATCCGGGACTAGCGGGAACCAATGAGCAGTTCTTC,CASSLDRLRGNPGLAGTNEQFF
TRBV28,TRBD1,TRBJ1-5,16,few,TGTGCCAGCAGGTGGACAGGACCCGTTAGCAATCAGCCCCAGCATTTT,CASRWTGPVSNQPQHF
TRBV3-1/TRBV3-2,-,TRBJ2-1,16,-,TGTGCCAGCAGCCAAGATGGAAGGGGTTCCTACAATGAGCAGTTCTTC,CASSQDGRGSYNEQFF
TRBV28,TRBD1,TRBJ1-4,16,-,TGTGCCAGCAGTCCTGGACAGGTTGTCTCGAGCGAAAAACTGTTTTTT,CASSPGQVVSSEKLFF
TRBV14,TRBD1,TRBJ2-6,16,-,TGTGCCAGCAGCCTAGACAGGGGGCTCGGGGCCAACGTCCTGACTTTC,CASSLDRGLGANVLTF
TRBV11-3,-,TRBJ2-5,13,-,TGTGCCAGCAGCTTAGGCACTAGCTCGGAGGAGTACTTC,CASSLGTSSEEYF
TRBV5-1,-,TRBJ1-3,13,-,TGCGCCAGCAGCCCAGGGCCCGGAAACACCATATATTTT,CASSPGPGNTIYF
TRBV5-1,TRBD1,TRBJ2-3,20,-,TGCGCCAGCAGCTTGGCCGCGACAGGGGGCGTCAGGGGGCCGGCAGATACGCAGTATTTT,CASSLAATGGVRGPADTQYF
TRBV29-1,-,TRBJ2-6,13,-,TGCAGCGCAAGGGGGACTGGGGCCAACGTCCTGACTTTC,CSARGTGANVLTF
TRBV2,-,TRBJ1-5,13,-,TGTGCCACCTCCAGGGATAGCAATCAGCCCCAGCATTTT,CATSRDSNQPQHF
TRBV30,-,TRBJ1-6,12,-,TGTGCCTGGAGTGTGCCAGGGGTGTCCCTCCACTTT,CAWSVPGVSLHF
TRBV27,TRBD1,TRBJ1-5,14,-,TGTGCCAGCAGTATTGACAGGGGCAATCAGCCCCAGCATTTT,CASSIDRGNQPQHF
TRBV5-1,-,TRBJ1-1,13,-,TGCGCCAGCACTAGACAGAGGAACACTGAAGCTTTCTTT,CASTRQRNTEAFF
TRBV5-1,TRBD1,TRBJ2-7,15,-,TGCGCCAGCAGCCGAGCCGGGACAGAAACCTACGAGCAGTACTTC,CASSRAGTETYEQYF
TRBV7-9,-,TRBJ2-5,13,-,TGTGCCAGCAGCTTAGTAGTCGAGTGGACCCAGTACTTC,CASSLVVEWTQYF
TRBV6-5,-,TRBJ1-5,13,-,TGTGCCAGCAGCCACGCCCCAGATCAGCCCCAGCATTTT,CASSHAPDQPQHF